Following are 2 T cell receptor beta chains from one sample sequenced in a study of blood T cell repertoires in COVID-19. TCRdb's copy holds only in-frame clones and misses some; the assay was immunoSEQ multiplex PCR. This sample carries 300,000 to 400,000 clones, more than 75% of them seen once, and the ten largest clones take about 2%. The specimen was peripheral blood. These TCRs come from an older woman with COVID-19, enrolled during active disease.

This clone was observed once. The chain carries TRBV28 and TRBJ1-4; 10 positions agree with TRBD1. Germline trimming cut 6 bases from V and 8 bases from J; bases unmatched to any gene: 9. From germline, CDR1 is MDHEN and CDR2 SYDVKM. The CDR3 loop spans 15 amino acids. The CDR3 DNA follows: TGTGCCAGCAGGAGACAGGGGGCGCGAGGGGAAAAACTGTTTTTT. It translates to CASRRQGARGEKLFF.

The V gene is TRBV6-6, the J gene TRBJ2-1, with 8 bases lining up with TRBD2. Per the germline V gene, CDR1 is MNHNY and CDR2 is SVGAGI (reference sequence). This CDR3 region has 16 residues. After removal of 6 bases from V and 5 bases from J, the junction contained 12 bases not matched to a gene. The CDR3 sequence: CASRFGALAGDNEQFF. CDR3 bases: TGTGCCAGCAGATTCGGAGCCCTAGCGGGTGACAATGAGCAGTTCTTC.